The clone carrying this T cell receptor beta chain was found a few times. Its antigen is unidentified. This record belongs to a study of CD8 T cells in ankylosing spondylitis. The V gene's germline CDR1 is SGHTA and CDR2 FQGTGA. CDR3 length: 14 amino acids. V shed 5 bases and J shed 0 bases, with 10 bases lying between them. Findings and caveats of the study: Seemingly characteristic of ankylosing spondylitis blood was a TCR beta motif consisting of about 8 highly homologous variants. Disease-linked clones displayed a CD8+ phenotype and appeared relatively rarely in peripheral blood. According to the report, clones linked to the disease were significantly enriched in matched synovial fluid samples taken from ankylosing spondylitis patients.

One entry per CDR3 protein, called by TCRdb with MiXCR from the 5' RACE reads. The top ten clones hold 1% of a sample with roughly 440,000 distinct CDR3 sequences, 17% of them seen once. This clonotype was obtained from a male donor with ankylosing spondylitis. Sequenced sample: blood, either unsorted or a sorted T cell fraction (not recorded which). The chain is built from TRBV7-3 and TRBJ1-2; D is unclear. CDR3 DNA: TGTGCCAGCAGCCCCGTCAGAGCTAACTATGGCTACACCTTC. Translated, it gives CASSPVRANYGYTF.